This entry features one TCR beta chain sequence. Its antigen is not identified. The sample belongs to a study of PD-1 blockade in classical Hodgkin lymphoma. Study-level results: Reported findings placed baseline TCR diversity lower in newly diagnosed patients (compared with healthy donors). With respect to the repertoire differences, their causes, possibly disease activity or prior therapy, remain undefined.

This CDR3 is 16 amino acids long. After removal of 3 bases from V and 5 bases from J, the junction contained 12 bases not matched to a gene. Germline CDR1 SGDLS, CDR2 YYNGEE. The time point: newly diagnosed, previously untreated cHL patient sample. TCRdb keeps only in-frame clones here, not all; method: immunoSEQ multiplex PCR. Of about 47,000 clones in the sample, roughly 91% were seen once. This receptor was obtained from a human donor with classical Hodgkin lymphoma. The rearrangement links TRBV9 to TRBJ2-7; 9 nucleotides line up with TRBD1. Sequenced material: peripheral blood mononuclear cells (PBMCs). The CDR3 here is CASSGGPGQGWDEQYF. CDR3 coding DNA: TGTGCCAGCAGCGGGGGACCGGGACAGGGCTGGGACGAGCAGTACTTC.